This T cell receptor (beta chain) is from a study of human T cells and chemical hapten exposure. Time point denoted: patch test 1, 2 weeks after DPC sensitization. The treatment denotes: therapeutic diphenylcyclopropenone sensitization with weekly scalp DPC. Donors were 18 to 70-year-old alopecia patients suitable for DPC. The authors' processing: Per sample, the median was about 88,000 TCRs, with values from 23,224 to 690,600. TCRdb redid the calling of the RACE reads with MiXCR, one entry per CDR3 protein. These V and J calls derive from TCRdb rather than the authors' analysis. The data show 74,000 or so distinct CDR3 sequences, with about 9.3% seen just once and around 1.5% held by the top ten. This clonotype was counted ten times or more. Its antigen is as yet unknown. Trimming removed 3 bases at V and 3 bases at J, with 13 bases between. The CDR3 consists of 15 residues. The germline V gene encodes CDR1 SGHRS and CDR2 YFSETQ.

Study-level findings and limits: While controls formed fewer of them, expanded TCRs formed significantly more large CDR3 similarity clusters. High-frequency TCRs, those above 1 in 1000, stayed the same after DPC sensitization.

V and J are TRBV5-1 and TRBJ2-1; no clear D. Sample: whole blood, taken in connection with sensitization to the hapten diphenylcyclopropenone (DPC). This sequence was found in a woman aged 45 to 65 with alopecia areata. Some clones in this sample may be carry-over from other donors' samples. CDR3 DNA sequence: TGCGCCAGCAGCTCCCCCAACCTCGGCTACAATGAGCAGTTCTTC. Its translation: CASSSPNLGYNEQFF.